This T cell receptor beta chain came from a study of T cells in Graves' hyperthyroidism and ophthalmopathy. TCR beta CDR3 regions were amplified from RNA. TCR CDR3 regions were first amplified by RT-PCR with HTBI primers. TCRdb called the multiplex PCR reads again in MiXCR, with one record for every CDR3 protein. The data contain around 690,000 distinct CDR3 sequences, around 16% of them singletons. The CDR3 has 16 amino acids. Unmatched junction bases numbered 6, after V lost 4 bases and J lost 2 bases. The germline V gene has CDR1 KGHDR and CDR2 SFDVKD. The specimen sequenced was blood. The chain joins TRBV24-1 to TRBJ2-1; 8 bases line up with TRBD2. The sequence was collected from a man aged 45-65 years with Graves' hyperthyroidism. The CDR3, as DNA: TGTGCCACCAGTGACCAAGCGGGAGCCACCTACAATGAGCAGTTCTTC. Translation: CATSDQAGATYNEQFF.